The entry that follows covers one T cell receptor (beta chain) sequence. This specimen comes from a study of T cells after yellow fever vaccination. V dropped 1 base and J dropped 6 bases, with 34 bases sitting between them. This CDR3 comprises 22 residues. Germline loops: CDR1 SGHVT, CDR2 SQSDAQ. Via MiXCR, TCRdb re-called the 5' RACE reads, giving one row per CDR3 protein. The data show hundreds of thousands of distinct CDR3 sequences, around 3.9% seen once. The sequence was collected from a man younger than 35 who received the YFV17D yellow fever vaccine. This specimen consisted of PBMCs, obtained on the day of the yellow fever booster vaccination. This chain connects TRBV7-4 to TRBJ2-1; D is ambiguous. The CDR3 bases are TGTGCCAGCAGCTTAGGGCTTTCGGGTGTGCACTCCCAACCGACGACTTGCAATGAGCAGTTCTTC. Translated: CASSLGLSGVHSQPTTCNEQFF. The entire variable domain, with the rest obtained from reference TRBV7-4 and TRBJ2-1, is as follows: GAGVSQSPRYKVAKRGRDVALRCDSISGHVTLYWYRQTLGQGSEVLTYSQSDAQRDKSGRPSGRFSAERPERSVSTLKIQRTEQGDSAVYLCASSLGLSGVHSQPTTCNEQFFGPGTRLTVL.